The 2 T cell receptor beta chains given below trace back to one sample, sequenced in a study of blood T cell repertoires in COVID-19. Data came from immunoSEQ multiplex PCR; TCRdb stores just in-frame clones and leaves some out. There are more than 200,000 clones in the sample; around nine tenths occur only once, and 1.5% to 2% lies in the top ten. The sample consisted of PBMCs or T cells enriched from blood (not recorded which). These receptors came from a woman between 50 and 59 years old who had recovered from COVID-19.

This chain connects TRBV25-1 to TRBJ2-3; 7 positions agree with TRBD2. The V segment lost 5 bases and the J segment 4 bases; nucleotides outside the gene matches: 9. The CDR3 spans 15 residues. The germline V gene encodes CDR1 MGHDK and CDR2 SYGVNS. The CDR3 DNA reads TGTGCCAGCAGTCCATGGACGGGAGGAGCAGATACGCAGTATTTT. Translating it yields CASSPWTGGADTQYF.

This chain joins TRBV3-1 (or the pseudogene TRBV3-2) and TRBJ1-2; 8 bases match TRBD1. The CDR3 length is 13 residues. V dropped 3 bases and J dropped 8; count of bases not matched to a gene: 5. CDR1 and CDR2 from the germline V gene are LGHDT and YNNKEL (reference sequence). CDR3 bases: TGTGCCAGCAGCCATGAGGACAGGGCGGGCTACACCTTC. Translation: CASSHEDRAGYTF.